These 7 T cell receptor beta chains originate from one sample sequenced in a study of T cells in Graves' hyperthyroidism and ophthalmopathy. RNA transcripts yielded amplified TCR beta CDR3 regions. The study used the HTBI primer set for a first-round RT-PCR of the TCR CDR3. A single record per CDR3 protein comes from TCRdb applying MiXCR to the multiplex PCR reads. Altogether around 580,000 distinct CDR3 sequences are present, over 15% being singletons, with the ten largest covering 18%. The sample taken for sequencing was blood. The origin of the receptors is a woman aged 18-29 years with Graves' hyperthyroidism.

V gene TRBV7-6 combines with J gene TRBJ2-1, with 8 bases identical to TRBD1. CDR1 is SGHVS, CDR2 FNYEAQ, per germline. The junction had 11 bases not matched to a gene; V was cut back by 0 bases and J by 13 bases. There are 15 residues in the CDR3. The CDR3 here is CASSLAAGGLETQFF. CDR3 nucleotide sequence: TGTGCCAGCAGCTTAGCGGCAGGGGGCTTAGAGACCCAGTTCTTC.

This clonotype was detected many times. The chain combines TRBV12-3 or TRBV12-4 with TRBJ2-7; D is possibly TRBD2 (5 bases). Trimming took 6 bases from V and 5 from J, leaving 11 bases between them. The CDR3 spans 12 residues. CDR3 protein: CASRNGLHEQYF. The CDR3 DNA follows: TGTGCCAGCAGGAACGGACTGCACGAGCAGTACTTC.

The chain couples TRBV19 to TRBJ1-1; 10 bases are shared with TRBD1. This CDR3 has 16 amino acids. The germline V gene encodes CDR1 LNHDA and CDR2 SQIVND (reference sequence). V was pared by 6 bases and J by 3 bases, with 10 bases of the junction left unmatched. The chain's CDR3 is CASRWSTGGTYTEAFF. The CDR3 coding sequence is TGTGCCAGTAGGTGGTCGACAGGGGGCACGTACACTGAAGCTTTCTTT.

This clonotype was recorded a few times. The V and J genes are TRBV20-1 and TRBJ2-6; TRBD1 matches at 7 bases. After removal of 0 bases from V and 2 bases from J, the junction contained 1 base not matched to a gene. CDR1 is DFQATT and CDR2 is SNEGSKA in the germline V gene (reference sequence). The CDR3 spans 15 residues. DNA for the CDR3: TGCAGTGCTAGAGATCAGGGGGCTGGGGCCAACGTCCTGACTTTC. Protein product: CSARDQGAGANVLTF.

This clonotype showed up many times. CDR3 sequence: CASSLNLGTEAFF. The DNA of the CDR3 is TGCGCCAGCAGCCTTAACTTGGGGACTGAAGCTTTCTTT. The chain is built from TRBV5-1 and TRBJ1-1; D call uncertain. This CDR3 is 13 amino acids long. Looked up from germline, CDR1 is SGHRS and CDR2 is YFSETQ. V shed 4 bases and J shed 5 bases, with 12 bases lying between them.

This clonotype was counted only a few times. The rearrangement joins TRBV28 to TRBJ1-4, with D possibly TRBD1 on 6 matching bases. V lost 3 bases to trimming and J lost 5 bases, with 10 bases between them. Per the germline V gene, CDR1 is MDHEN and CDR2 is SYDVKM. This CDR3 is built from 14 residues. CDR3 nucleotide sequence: TGTGCCAGCAGTTTTTGGGGGGCGAATGAAAAACTGTTTTTT. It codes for CASSFWGANEKLFF.

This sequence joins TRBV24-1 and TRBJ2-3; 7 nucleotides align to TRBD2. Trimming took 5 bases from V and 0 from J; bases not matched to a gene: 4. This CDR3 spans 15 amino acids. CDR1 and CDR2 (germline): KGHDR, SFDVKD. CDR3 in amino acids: CATSVVGGSTDTQYF. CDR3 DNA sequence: TGTGCCACCAGTGTTGTGGGGGGGAGCACAGATACGCAGTATTTT.